This T cell receptor beta chain was found in a study of post-analysis software for immune sequencing data. Unique molecular identifiers were carried by the TCR beta cDNA libraries. TCRdb recomputed calls from the PCR reads with MiXCR, one row per CDR3 protein. The table lists some 690,000 distinct CDR3 sequences, 55% to 60% of them singletons. Details on this clonotype: What it binds is not known.

General observations from the study: Significantly lower normalized Chao1 diversity was found in patients with multiple sclerosis relative to controls.

The receptor was derived from a girl aged 2 to 9 with multiple sclerosis. The sequencing sample was made of blood.

CDR3 in DNA: TGTGCCAGCAGTCGAAGGGGTGGGGCCCACAATGAGCAGTTCTTC. This encodes CASSRRGGAHNEQFF. This chain uses TRBV6-5 with TRBJ2-1, with D perhaps TRBD1 (5 bases). V lost 5 bases to trimming and J lost 5 bases, with 16 bases between them. Germline lookup yields CDR1 MNHEY and CDR2 SVGAGI. The CDR3 totals 15 residues.